The rows below give T cell receptor beta chains drawn from one sample of a study of cytomegalovirus exposure and HLA in healthy donors. Profiled with immunoSEQ multiplex PCR; TCRdb holds only in-frame clones, not every one. The data hold approximately 150,000 clones, with more than 60% observed a single time. The sample comprised PBMCs. The receptors shown here come from a male donor in good health and CMV-seronegative. Each CDR3 is given with its conserved first and last residue. The order of the fields is CDR3 DNA, CDR3 protein, V gene, D gene, J gene, clone size. The D gene is left open where the match is weak. Part of the rows lack a size; the others show once, few, many or a class for expanded clones.

TGTGCCAGCAGCGTAGAAGGTGGGCAGTCCTACGAGCAGTACTTC,CASSVEGGQSYEQYF,TRBV9,-,TRBJ2-7,-
TGTGCCAGCAGTTTTCAGGGTGGGGCCGCCTACGAGCAGTACTTC,CASSFQGGAAYEQYF,TRBV27,-,TRBJ2-7,-
TGTGCCAGCAGCTTGGACAGTTCAACTAATGAAAAACTGTTTTTT,CASSLDSSTNEKLFF,TRBV7-9,-,TRBJ1-4,once
TGTGCCAGCAGCAGTAGCGGGAGCCGAAAAGAGCAGTACTTC,CASSSSGSRKEQYF,TRBV7-9,TRBD2,TRBJ2-7,-
TGTGCCAGCAGTTACCCAACAGGGACAGGGCCCCCTGAGCAGTTCTTC,CASSYPTGTGPPEQFF,TRBV6-5,TRBD1,TRBJ2-1,-
TGTGCCAGCAGCCCGGAGTACAATGAGCAGTTCTTC,CASSPEYNEQFF,TRBV7-9,-,TRBJ2-1,-
TGTGCCAGCAGCACCGGGACAGGGATTCTGGAGCAGTACTTC,CASSTGTGILEQYF,TRBV11-1,TRBD1,TRBJ2-7,-
TGTGCCAGTAAAACAGGGATGAACACTGAAGCTTTCTTT,CASKTGMNTEAFF,TRBV19,-,TRBJ1-1,-
TGTGCCAGCAGTTATGACAGGAATCAGCCCCAGCATTTT,CASSYDRNQPQHF,TRBV6-5,-,TRBJ1-5,-
TGTGCCAGCAGCCCCACGACAGGGCTAAGGCGAGAGACCCAGTACTTC,CASSPTTGLRRETQYF,TRBV9,TRBD1,TRBJ2-5,-
TGCGCCAGCAGTTTTGGACAGGGATTAGAGACCCAGTACTTC,CASSFGQGLETQYF,TRBV5-1,TRBD1,TRBJ2-5,-
TGTGCCAGCAGTGAATCGACAGGGGGCTTCAATGAAAAACTGTTTTTT,CASSESTGGFNEKLFF,TRBV25-1,TRBD1,TRBJ1-4,many
TGTGCCGGCGCTGCGCTGACAGACTTTTCCTATGGCTACACCTTC,CAGAALTDFSYGYTF,TRBV7-9,-,TRBJ1-2,-
TGCGCCAGCAGCCAACGACAGGGGACGAACACTGAAGCTTTCTTT,CASSQRQGTNTEAFF,TRBV4-1,TRBD1,TRBJ1-1,few
TGTGCCAGTACCCCGGGGGCAGGGGGATACTATGGCTACACCTTC,CASTPGAGGYYGYTF,TRBV19,TRBD1,TRBJ1-2,few
TGTGCCAGCAGCCCGAGGGTGGTTGATCGGGAAGCTTTCTTT,CASSPRVVDREAFF,TRBV7-9,-,TRBJ1-1,-
TGTGCCAGCAGCTTAGCTAGCGGGAGAGCCTACGAGCAGTACTTC,CASSLASGRAYEQYF,TRBV11-3,TRBD2,TRBJ2-7,-